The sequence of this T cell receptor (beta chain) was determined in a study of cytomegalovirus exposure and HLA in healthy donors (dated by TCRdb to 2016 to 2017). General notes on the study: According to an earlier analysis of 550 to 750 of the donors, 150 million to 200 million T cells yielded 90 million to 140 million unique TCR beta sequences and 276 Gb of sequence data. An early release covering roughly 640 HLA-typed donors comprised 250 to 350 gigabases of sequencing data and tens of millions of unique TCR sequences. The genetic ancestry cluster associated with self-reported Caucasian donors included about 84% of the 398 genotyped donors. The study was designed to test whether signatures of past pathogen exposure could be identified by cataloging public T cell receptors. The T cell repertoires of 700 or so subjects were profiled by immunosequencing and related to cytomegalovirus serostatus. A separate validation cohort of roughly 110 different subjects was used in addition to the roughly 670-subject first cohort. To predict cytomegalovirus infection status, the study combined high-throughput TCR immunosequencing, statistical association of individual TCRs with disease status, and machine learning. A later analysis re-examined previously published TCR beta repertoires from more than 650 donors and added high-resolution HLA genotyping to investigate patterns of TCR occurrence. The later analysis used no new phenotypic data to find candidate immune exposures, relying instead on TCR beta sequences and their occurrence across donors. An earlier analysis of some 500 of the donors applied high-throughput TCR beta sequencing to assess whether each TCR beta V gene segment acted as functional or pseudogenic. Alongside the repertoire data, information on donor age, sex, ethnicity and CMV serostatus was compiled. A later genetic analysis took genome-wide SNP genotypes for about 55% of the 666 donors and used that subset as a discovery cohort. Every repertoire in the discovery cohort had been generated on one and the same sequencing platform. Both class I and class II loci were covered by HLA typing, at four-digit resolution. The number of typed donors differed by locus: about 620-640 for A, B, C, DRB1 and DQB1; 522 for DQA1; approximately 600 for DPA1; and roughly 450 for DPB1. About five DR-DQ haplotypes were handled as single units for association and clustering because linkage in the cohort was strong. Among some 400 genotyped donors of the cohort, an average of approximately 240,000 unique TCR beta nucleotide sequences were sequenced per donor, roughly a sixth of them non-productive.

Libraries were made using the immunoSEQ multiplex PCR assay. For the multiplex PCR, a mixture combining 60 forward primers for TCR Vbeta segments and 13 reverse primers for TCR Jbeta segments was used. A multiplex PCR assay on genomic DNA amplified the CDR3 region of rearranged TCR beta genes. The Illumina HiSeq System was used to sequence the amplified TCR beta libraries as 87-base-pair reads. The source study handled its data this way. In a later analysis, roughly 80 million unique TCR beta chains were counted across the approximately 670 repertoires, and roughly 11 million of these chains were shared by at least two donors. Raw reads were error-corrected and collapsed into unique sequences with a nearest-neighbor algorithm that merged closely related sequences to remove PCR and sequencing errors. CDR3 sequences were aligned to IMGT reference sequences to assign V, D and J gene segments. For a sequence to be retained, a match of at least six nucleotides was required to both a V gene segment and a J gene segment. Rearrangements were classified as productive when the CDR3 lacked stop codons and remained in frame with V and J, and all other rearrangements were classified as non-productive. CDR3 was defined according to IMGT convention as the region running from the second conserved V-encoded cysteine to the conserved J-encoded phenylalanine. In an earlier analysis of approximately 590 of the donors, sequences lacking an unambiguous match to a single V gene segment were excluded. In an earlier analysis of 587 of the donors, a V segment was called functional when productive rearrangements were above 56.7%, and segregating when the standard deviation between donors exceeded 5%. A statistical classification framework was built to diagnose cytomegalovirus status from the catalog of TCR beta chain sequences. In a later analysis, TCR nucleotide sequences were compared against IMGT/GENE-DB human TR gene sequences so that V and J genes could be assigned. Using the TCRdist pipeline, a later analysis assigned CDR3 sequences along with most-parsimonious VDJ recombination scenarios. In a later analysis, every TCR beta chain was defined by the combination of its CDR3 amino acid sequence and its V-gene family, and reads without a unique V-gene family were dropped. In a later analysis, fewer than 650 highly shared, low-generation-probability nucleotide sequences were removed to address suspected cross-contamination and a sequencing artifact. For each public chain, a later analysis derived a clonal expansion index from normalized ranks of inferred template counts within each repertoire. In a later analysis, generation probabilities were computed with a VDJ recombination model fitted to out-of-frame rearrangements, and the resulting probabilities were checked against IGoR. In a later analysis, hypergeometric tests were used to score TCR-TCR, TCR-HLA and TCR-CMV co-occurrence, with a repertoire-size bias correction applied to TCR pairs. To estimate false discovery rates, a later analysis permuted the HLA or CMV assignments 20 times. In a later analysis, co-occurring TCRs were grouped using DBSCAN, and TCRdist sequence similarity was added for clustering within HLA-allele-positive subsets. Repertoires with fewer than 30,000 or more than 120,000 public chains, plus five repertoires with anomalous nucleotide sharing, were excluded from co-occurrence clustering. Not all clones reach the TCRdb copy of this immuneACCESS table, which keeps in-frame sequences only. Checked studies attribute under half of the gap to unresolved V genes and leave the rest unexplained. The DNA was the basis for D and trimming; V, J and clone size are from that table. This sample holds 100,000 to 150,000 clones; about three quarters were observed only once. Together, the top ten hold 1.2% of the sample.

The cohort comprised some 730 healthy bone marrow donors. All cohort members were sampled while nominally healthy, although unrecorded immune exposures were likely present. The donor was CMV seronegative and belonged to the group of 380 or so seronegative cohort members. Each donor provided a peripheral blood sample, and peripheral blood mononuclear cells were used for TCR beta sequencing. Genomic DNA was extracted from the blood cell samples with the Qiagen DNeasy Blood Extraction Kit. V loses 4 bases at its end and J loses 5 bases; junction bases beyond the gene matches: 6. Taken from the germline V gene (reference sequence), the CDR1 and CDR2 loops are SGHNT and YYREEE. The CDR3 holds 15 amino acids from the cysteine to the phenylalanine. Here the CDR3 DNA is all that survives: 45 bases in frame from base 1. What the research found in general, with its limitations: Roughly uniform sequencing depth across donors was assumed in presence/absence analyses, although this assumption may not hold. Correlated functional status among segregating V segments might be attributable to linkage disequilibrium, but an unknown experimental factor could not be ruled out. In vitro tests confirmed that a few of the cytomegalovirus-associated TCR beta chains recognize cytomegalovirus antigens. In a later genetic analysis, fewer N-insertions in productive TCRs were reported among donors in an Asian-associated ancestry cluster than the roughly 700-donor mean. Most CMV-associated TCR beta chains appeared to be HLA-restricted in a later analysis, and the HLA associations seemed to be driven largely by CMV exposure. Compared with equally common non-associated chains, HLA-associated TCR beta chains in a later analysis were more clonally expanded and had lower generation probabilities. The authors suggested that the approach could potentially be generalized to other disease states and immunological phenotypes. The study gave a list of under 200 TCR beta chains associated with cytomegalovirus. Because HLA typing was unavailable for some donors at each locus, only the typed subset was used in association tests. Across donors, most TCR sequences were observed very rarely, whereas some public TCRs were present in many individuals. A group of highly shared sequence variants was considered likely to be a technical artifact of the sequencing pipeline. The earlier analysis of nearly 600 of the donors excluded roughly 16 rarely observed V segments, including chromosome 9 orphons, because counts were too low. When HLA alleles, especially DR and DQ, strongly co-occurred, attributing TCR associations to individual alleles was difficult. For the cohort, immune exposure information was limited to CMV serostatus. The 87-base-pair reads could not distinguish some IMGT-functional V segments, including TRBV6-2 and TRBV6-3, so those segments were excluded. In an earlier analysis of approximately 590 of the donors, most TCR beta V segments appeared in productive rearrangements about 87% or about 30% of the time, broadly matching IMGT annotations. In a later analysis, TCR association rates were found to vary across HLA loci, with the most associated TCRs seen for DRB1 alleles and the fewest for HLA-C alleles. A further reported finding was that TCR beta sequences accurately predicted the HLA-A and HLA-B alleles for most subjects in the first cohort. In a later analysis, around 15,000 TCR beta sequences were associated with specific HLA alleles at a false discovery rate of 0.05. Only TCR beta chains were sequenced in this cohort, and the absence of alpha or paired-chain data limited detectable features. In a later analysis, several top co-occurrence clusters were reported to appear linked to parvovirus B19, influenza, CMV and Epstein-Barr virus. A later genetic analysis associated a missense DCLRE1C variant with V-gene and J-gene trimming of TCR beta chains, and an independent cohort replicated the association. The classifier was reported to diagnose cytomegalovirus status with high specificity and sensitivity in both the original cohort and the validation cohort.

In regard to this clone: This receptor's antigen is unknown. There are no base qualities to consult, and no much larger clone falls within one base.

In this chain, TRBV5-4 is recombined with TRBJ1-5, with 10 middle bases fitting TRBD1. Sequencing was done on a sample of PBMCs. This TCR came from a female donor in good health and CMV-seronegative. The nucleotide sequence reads TGTGCCAGCAGCCCGAGGACAGGGGGGCATCAGCCCCAGCATTTT. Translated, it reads CASSPRTGGHQPQHF.